The 28 T cell receptor beta chains reported below all come from one sample, sequenced in a study of technical replicates of blood from several donors. Sequenced by immunoSEQ multiplex PCR; TCRdb stores in-frame clones only, minus some. Among 80,000 to 95,000 clones listed, roughly 94% were seen once. Sequencing was done on a sample of T cells isolated from PBMCs. The receptors were sampled from a human donor in good health.

The chain has TRBV6-5 and TRBJ2-2; 7 nucleotides match TRBD2. The V gene end was trimmed by 2 bases and the J gene end by 5 bases; junction bases not matched to a gene: 8. The germline CDR1 and CDR2 sequences are MNHEY and SVGAGI. The CDR3 is 16 amino acids. In DNA, the CDR3 is TGTGCCAGCAGTTACAGTAACGGGGGGAAAACCGGGGAGCTGTTTTTT. Translation: CASSYSNGGKTGELFF.

The V gene is TRBV5-4, the J gene TRBJ1-1; a weak D match, TRBD1 (5 bases). This CDR3 is built from 12 residues. The germline V and J ends were trimmed by 3 bases and 6 bases, with 9 bases remaining between them. CDR1 SGHNT and CDR2 YYREEE come from the germline V gene (reference sequence). Here the CDR3 reads CASSYVGPEAFF. The CDR3 DNA reads TGTGCCAGCAGCTACGTGGGGCCTGAAGCTTTCTTT.

CDR3 bases: TGTGCCAGCAGCCTACCTGGGGGCAGGGGGACCCATGGGGACTATGGCTACACCTTC. Residues: CASSLPGGRGTHGDYGYTF. The chain employs TRBV7-8 and TRBJ1-2; TRBD1 matches 7 bases. V was clipped by 5 bases and J by 3 bases; unmatched bases: 21. The CDR3 is 19 amino acids. Germline values: CDR1 SGHVS, CDR2 FQNEAQ.

This clone has just a few counts. The chain joins TRBV14 to TRBJ1-2, with D unresolved. This CDR3 comprises 14 residues. Germline CDR1 SGHDN, CDR2 FVKESK. Trimming shortened V by 1 base and J by 4 bases, and 10 bases separated the two germline ends. The CDR3 DNA sequence: TGTGCCAGCAGCCAAGTCAGTCGAGGCTATGGCTACACCTTC. Its protein product is CASSQVSRGYGYTF.

This rearrangement joins TRBV27 to TRBJ2-1; 11 bases map to TRBD2. Germline V CDR1 and CDR2: MNHEY, SMNVEV (reference sequence). With V trimmed by 8 bases and J by 7 bases, 1 base remained unmatched. The CDR3 spans 12 residues. In DNA, the CDR3 is TGTGCCAGCGGGACTAGCGGTAATGAGCAGTTCTTC. This encodes CASGTSGNEQFF.

The V gene is TRBV4-1, the J gene TRBJ2-7; weak D call: TRBD2 (6 bases). V was clipped by 5 bases and J by 3 bases, with 11 bases between them. The CDR3 runs 13 residues. CDR1 MGHRA and CDR2 YSYEKL come from the germline V gene. The CDR3 coding sequence is TGCGCCAGCAGCGCCGGGACTTTCTACGAGCAGTACTTC. Its translation is CASSAGTFYEQYF.

This rearrangement joins TRBV5-1 to TRBJ1-4, with 7 positions matching TRBD1. V lost 4 bases and J lost 6; bases outside the gene matches: 6. This CDR3 is 14 amino acids long. Germline CDR1 is SGHRS and CDR2 is YFSETQ. CDR3 in DNA: TGCGCCAGCAGCCATGACAGGGTTGATGAAAAACTGTTTTTT. Its protein is CASSHDRVDEKLFF.

This chain joins TRBV7-9 and TRBJ1-2; TRBD1 is a possible D gene (6 bases). The CDR3 has 17 amino acids. Germline-derived CDR1 and CDR2 are SEHNR and FQNEAQ (reference sequence). Trimming cost V 1 base and J 4 bases, with 19 bases left between them. CDR3 residues: CASSLVGGRERAYGYTF. CDR3 in DNA: TGTGCCAGCAGCTTAGTGGGGGGGCGTGAAAGGGCCTATGGCTACACCTTC. Looking up the rest from reference TRBV7-9 and TRBJ1-2 gives the full variable domain: DTGVSQNPRHKITKRGQNVTFRCDPISEHNRLYWYRQTLGQGPEFLTYFQNEAQLEKSRLLSDRFSAERPKGSFSTLEIQRTEQGDSAMYLCASSLVGGRERAYGYTFGSGTRLTVV.

The V call is TRBV19, the J call TRBJ1-1; 9 bases are shared with TRBD1. The CDR3 extends over 14 amino acids. The V gene end was trimmed by 4 bases and the J gene end by 11 bases; junction bases not matched to a gene: 11. The germline CDR1 and CDR2 sequences are LNHDA and SQIVND (reference sequence). CDR3 loop: CASSTQGTGLGAFF. In nucleotides, the CDR3 is TGTGCCAGTAGTACCCAAGGGACAGGGCTCGGCGCTTTCTTT.

This chain joins TRBV2 and TRBJ1-5; 10 nucleotides match TRBD1. The CDR3 extends over 14 amino acids. Per the germline V gene, CDR1 is SNHLY and CDR2 is FYNNEI. The junction had 5 bases not matched to a gene; V was cut back by 6 bases and J by 6 bases. The CDR3 nucleotides are TGTGCCAGCAGCGTTAGGACAGGGGGTCAGCCCCAGCATTTT. It yields the protein CASSVRTGGQPQHF.

The chain uses TRBV19 and TRBJ2-7, with 14 bases that match TRBD2. The length of the CDR3 is 16 residues. Looked up from germline, CDR1 is LNHDA and CDR2 is SQIVND (reference sequence). The V gene end was trimmed by 3 bases and the J gene end by 2 bases; junction bases not matched to a gene: 3. The CDR3 here is CASSIGTSGSTYEQYF. CDR3 in DNA: TGTGCCAGTAGTATCGGGACTAGCGGGAGCACCTACGAGCAGTACTTC.

The chain has TRBV13 and TRBJ1-1; a weak D match, TRBD1 (5 bases). This CDR3 spans 15 amino acids. CDR1 is PRHDT, CDR2 FYEKMQ, per germline (reference sequence). Trimming took off 4 bases at V and 4 bases at J, with 16 bases between the two ends. The CDR3 is CASSSRLTGATEAFF. The CDR3 DNA reads TGTGCCAGCAGCTCCCGCCTCACAGGTGCCACTGAAGCTTTCTTT.

This clone has only one observation. V and J are TRBV5-4 and TRBJ2-7; no reliable D call. Looked up from germline, CDR1 is SGHNT and CDR2 is YYREEE (reference sequence). This CDR3 has 12 amino acids. V dropped 1 base and J dropped 5 bases, with 7 bases sitting between them. The CDR3 DNA sequence: TGTGCCAGCAGCTTGATGTCTGACGAGCAGTACTTC. It encodes CASSLMSDEQYF.

V is TRBV7-2 and J is TRBJ1-3, with 7 bases fitting TRBD1. Germline V gene lookup returns CDR1 SGHTA and CDR2 FQGNSA. Losses at the gene ends were 0 bases for V and 2 bases for J; bases not matched to a gene: 4. The CDR3 spans 16 residues. This chain's CDR3 is CASSLAPDRAGNTIYF. CDR3 in DNA: TGTGCCAGCAGCTTAGCCCCCGACAGGGCTGGAAACACCATATATTTT.

The chain combines TRBV5-1 with TRBJ2-3, with 9 bases that match TRBD1. Germline V gene sequence: CDR1 SGHRS, CDR2 YFSETQ. The CDR3 loop spans 16 amino acids. Germline trimming cut 4 bases from V and 2 bases from J; bases unmatched to any gene: 8. CDR3 in DNA: TGCGCCAGCAGCCCAGCGGGACAGGGTCCCACAGATACGCAGTATTTT. Protein sequence: CASSPAGQGPTDTQYF. Full variable domain (outside the CDR3, taken from reference TRBV5-1 and TRBJ2-3): KAGVTQTPRYLIKTRGQQVTLSCSPISGHRSVSWYQQTPGQGLQFLFEYFSETQRNKGNFPGRFSGRQFSNSRSEMNVSTLELGDSALYLCASSPAGQGPTDTQYFGPGTRLTVL.

The rearrangement uses TRBV19 and TRBJ1-4; D might be TRBD1 (5 bases). Germline loops: CDR1 LNHDA, CDR2 SQIVND (reference sequence). V shed 3 bases and J shed 8 bases, with 13 bases lying between them. The CDR3 is 14 amino acids. The CDR3 here is CASSMMGRFEKLFF. CDR3 nucleotide sequence: TGTGCCAGTAGTATGATGGGGCGCTTCGAAAAACTGTTTTTT.

This rearrangement joins TRBV5-4 to TRBJ2-3; 14 bases are shared with TRBD2. This CDR3 has 17 residues. Trimming took 4 bases from V and 4 from J; bases not matched to a gene: 8. Germline V gives CDR1 SGHNT, CDR2 YYREEE (reference sequence). The CDR3 spells CASSPTGTSGGSDTQYF. The CDR3 DNA reads as TGTGCCAGCAGCCCTACCGGGACTAGCGGGGGTTCAGATACGCAGTATTTT. The full variable domain, in which reference TRBV5-4 and TRBJ2-3 provide the parts outside the CDR3, is ETGVTQSPTHLIKTRGQQVTLRCSSQSGHNTVSWYQQALGQGPQFIFQYYREEENGRGNFPPRFSGLQFPNYSSELNVNALELDDSALYLCASSPTGTSGGSDTQYFGPGTRLTVL.

The chain employs TRBV4-2 and TRBJ1-2; D gene ambiguous. V lost 2 bases, J lost 8 bases, and 15 bases lay in between. This CDR3 spans 14 amino acids. The germline CDR1 and CDR2 sequences are LGHNA and YNFKEQ. The chain's CDR3 is CASSQSPPGDGYTF. In DNA form, the CDR3 reads TGTGCCAGCAGCCAATCCCCCCCTGGAGACGGCTACACCTTC.

The J gene is TRBJ2-3, the V gene TRBV27; 7 bases fit TRBD2. The CDR3 has 16 amino acids. J gave up 2 bases and V 5 bases, and 10 bases lay outside the gene matches. The V gene's germline CDR1 is MNHEY and CDR2 SMNVEV (reference sequence). CDR3 sequence (DNA): TGTGCCAGCAGTCCATCCTCTGCGGGAGTCACAGATACGCAGTATTTT. Its translation is CASSPSSAGVTDTQYF.

The rearrangement links TRBV5-1 to TRBJ2-7; tentatively, D is TRBD1 (6 bases). V was clipped by 4 bases and J by 1 base, with 15 bases between them. Germline V gene data show CDR1 as SGHRS and CDR2 as YFSETQ. The CDR3 loop spans 15 amino acids. The CDR3 here is CASSRSQGRSYEQYF. The CDR3 DNA follows: TGCGCCAGCAGCCGTTCTCAGGGGAGATCCTACGAGCAGTACTTC.

The gene calls are TRBV7-9 and TRBJ2-5; 7 positions match TRBD2. The V and J ends lost 5 bases and 4 bases, in that order; junction bases with no gene match: 10. The V gene's germline CDR1 is SEHNR and CDR2 FQNEAQ (reference sequence). The CDR3 spans 15 residues. CDR3 in DNA: TGTGCCAGCAGCGTGGGGCTAGCGGTCCGAGAGACCCAGTACTTC. Its protein is CASSVGLAVRETQYF. Combining the CDR3 with reference TRBV7-9 and TRBJ2-5 gives the whole variable domain DTGVSQNPRHKITKRGQNVTFRCDPISEHNRLYWYRQTLGQGPEFLTYFQNEAQLEKSRLLSDRFSAERPKGSFSTLEIQRTEQGDSAMYLCASSVGLAVRETQYFGPGTRLLVL.

The V call is TRBV7-8, the J call TRBJ2-6; 7 bases align to TRBD1. J gave up 0 bases and V 10 bases, and 15 bases lay outside the gene matches. The CDR3 length is 18 residues. The germline V gene encodes CDR1 SGHVS and CDR2 FQNEAQ. The chain's CDR3 is CATGGKGQSYSGANVLTF. The CDR3 DNA is TGTGCCACAGGGGGAAAAGGACAGTCCTACTCTGGGGCCAACGTCCTGACTTTC.

The chain links TRBV10-1 to TRBJ2-7; 10 bases align to TRBD2. The CDR3 has 13 residues. Germline trimming cut 4 bases from V and 3 bases from J; bases unmatched to any gene: 0. Germline V gives CDR1 WNHNN, CDR2 SYGVQD (reference sequence). The CDR3 spells CASSASGGYEQYF. CDR3 in DNA: TGCGCCAGCAGTGCTAGCGGGGGCTACGAGCAGTACTTC.

V and J are TRBV2 and TRBJ1-4, with D possibly TRBD1 on 6 matching bases. Trimming stripped 4 bases from V and 3 bases from J, with 12 bases between. This CDR3 is 15 amino acids long. CDR1 and CDR2 (germline): SNHLY, FYNNEI. CDR3 amino acids: CASSARDNSNEKLFF. In DNA form, the CDR3 reads TGTGCCAGCAGTGCCCGGGACAATTCTAATGAAAAACTGTTTTTT. Supplemented by reference TRBV2 and TRBJ1-4, the full variable domain reads EPEVTQTPSHQVTQMGQEVILRCVPISNHLYFYWYRQILGQKVEFLVSFYNNEISEKSEIFDDQFSVERPDGSNFTLKIRSTKLEDSAMYFCASSARDNSNEKLFFGSGTQLSVL.

This rearrangement joins TRBV7-2 to TRBJ2-2; D is unclear. Germline-derived CDR1 and CDR2 are SGHTA and FQGNSA. The CDR3 has 13 amino acids. Trimming pared 1 base from V and 7 bases from J, leaving 7 bases between. In DNA, the CDR3 is TGTGCCAGCAGCTTAGGTCGTATCGGGGAGCTGTTTTTT. It translates to CASSLGRIGELFF. The variable domain in full, completed from reference TRBV7-2 and TRBJ2-2, reads GAGVSQSPSNKVTEKGKDVELRCDPISGHTALYWYRQSLGQGLEFLIYFQGNSAPDKSGLPSDRFSAERTGGSVSTLTIQRTQQEDSAVYLCASSLGRIGELFFGEGSRLTVL.

The chain has TRBV6-5 and TRBJ2-1; 12 bases match TRBD2. The CDR3 is 15 amino acids. The junction had 5 bases not matched to a gene; V was cut back by 6 bases and J by 5 bases. Looked up from germline, CDR1 is MNHEY and CDR2 is SVGAGI. The DNA for the CDR3 is TGTGCCAGCAGGCTAGCGGGGGGGGTCCACAATGAGCAGTTCTTC. Translating it yields CASRLAGGVHNEQFF.

This clone was found once. This chain links TRBV4-1 with TRBJ1-5; D might be TRBD1 (5 bases). In germline, CDR1 is MGHRA, CDR2 YSYEKL. The CDR3 covers 17 residues. Deletions cut 1 base from V and 1 base from J, with 14 bases between. The CDR3 coding sequence is TGCGCCAGCAGCCAAGTCTCCGGGGGGACGAGCAATCAGCCCCAGCATTTT. Encoded protein: CASSQVSGGTSNQPQHF.

V and J are TRBV13 and TRBJ2-2; possible D gene TRBD1, 5 bases. V lost 2 bases, J lost 6 bases, and 10 bases lay in between. Looked up from germline, CDR1 is PRHDT and CDR2 is FYEKMQ (reference sequence). CDR3 length: 14 amino acids. CDR3 loop: CASSLRGSPGELFF. The DNA of the CDR3 is TGTGCCAGCAGCTTAAGGGGCTCTCCCGGGGAGCTGTTTTTT.